Listed here are 30 T cell receptor beta chains from one sample, sequenced in a study of CD8+CD57+ T cells in acquired aplastic anemia. CD8+CD57+ cell expansion, shown by flow cytometry, had occurred in the patients selected for sequencing. Genomic DNA templated the TCR beta VDJ and CDR3 profiling. TCRdb processed the reads anew with MiXCR; each CDR3 protein has one entry. The profile shows about 190,000 distinct CDR3 sequences, under 55% of them singletons. The sample comprised sorted CD4+, CD8+, or CD8+CD57+ T cells (not recorded which) from PBMCs. The receptors derive from a human donor with aplastic anemia.

With regard to this clonotype: One junction end does not reproduce the germline sequence, and a read error may be involved. This chain joins TRBV29-1 and TRBJ1-1; 8 nucleotides align to TRBD1. From germline, CDR1 is SQVTM and CDR2 ANQGSEA. The CDR3 totals 15 residues. The CDR3 coding sequence is TGCAGCGTCTCTACGACAGGGGCCCTGAACGCTGAAGCTTTCTTT. This sequence encodes CSVSTTGALNAEAFF.

The chain employs TRBV7-6 and TRBJ2-1; 7 bases are shared with TRBD2. V shed 1 base and J 8 bases; nucleotides not matched to a gene: 5. The germline V gene encodes CDR1 SGHVS and CDR2 FNYEAQ. The CDR3 is made up of 14 amino acids. The CDR3 DNA is TGTGCCAGCAGCTTAGTAGAGGCGGGGGATGAGCAGTTCTTC. The encoded protein is CASSLVEAGDEQFF.

A remark on this clonotype: A much larger clone lies a single base off, so this may be a read error. The chain carries TRBV3-1 and TRBJ2-7, with unresolved D. The CDR3 runs 16 residues. The germline V gene has CDR1 LGHDT and CDR2 YNNKEL (reference sequence). Trimming shortened V by 4 bases and J by 9 bases, and 25 bases separated the two germline ends. The CDR3 region has the DNA TGTGCCAGCAGCCCTAGGCTACTATGGGCCGAGCGAGGGCAGTACTTC. Amino acid sequence: CASSPRLLWAERGQYF.

As concerns this clonotype: Mismatch with germline at one junction end may stem from a read error. The chain joins TRBV20-1 to TRBJ2-1; D gene uncertain. CDR3 length equals 14 residues. From germline, CDR1 is DFQATT and CDR2 SNEGSKA (reference sequence). The CDR3 reads CSASPAGVPNGQFF. DNA of the CDR3: TGCAGTGCTAGCCCAGCTGGAGTTCCCAATGGGCAGTTCTTC.

This clonotype was recorded at least ten times. This chain joins TRBV7-9 and TRBJ2-7; TRBD1 might be the D (6 bases). The CDR3 covers 17 residues. From germline, CDR1 is SEHNR and CDR2 FQNEAQ (reference sequence). Trimming removed 3 bases from V and 0 bases from J, with 18 bases in between. The CDR3 sequence is CASSFANPGHNSYEQYF. CDR3 nucleotide sequence: TGTGCCAGCAGCTTCGCTAATCCGGGACACAACTCCTACGAGCAGTACTTC.

This clonotype was seen repeatedly, ten times or more. This rearrangement joins TRBV13 to TRBJ2-7; D is unclear. Trimming pared 5 bases from V and 9 bases from J, leaving 20 bases between. Germline CDR1 PRHDT, CDR2 FYEKMQ (reference sequence). The CDR3 spans 14 residues. The CDR3 spells CASSGTQSSPAQYF. CDR3 nucleotides: TGTGCCAGCAGCGGCACACAGAGCTCCCCGGCGCAGTACTTC.

This clonotype came up many times. This chain links TRBV7-9 with TRBJ1-1; D is unclear. V gave up 2 bases and J gave up 2 bases, with 6 bases separating them. The germline V gene has CDR1 SEHNR and CDR2 FQNEAQ (reference sequence). This CDR3 spans 13 amino acids. CDR3 region: CASSLTGNTEAFF. In DNA, the CDR3 is TGTGCCAGCAGCTTAACCGGAAACACTGAAGCTTTCTTT.

This clonotype appeared many times. The chain recombines TRBV7-2 with TRBJ2-4; 7 bases are shared with TRBD2. The trim removed 6 bases at V and 6 bases at J, leaving 5 bases unmatched. The CDR3 length is 13 residues. Germline values: CDR1 SGHTA, CDR2 FQGNSA. CDR3 in DNA: TGTGCCAGCAGATGGGGGAGGGGAAACATTCAGTACTTC. This translates into CASRWGRGNIQYF.

V usage is TRBV10-2 and J usage is TRBJ2-3, with 14 bases matching TRBD2. Germline V gives CDR1 WSHSY, CDR2 SAAADI. Unmatched junction bases numbered 6, after V lost 7 bases and J lost 0 bases. The CDR3 length is 17 residues. The CDR3 region has the DNA TGCGCCAGCAACTATGGGACTAGCGGGAGAAGCACAGATACGCAGTATTTT. This sequence encodes CASNYGTSGRSTDTQYF.

This clonotype has at least ten counts. The rearrangement links TRBV9 to TRBJ2-1; D perhaps matches TRBD1 (6 bases). The CDR3 is 13 residues long. In germline, CDR1 is SGDLS, CDR2 YYNGEE. Trimming removed 5 bases at V and 9 bases at J, with 15 bases between. The CDR3 spells CASSADSLGEQFF. Written as DNA, the CDR3 is TGTGCCAGCAGTGCGGACAGTCTCGGTGAGCAGTTCTTC.

The V and J genes are TRBV6-1 and TRBJ2-3, with no clear D. Deletions cut 3 bases from V and 0 bases from J, with 10 bases between. Germline values: CDR1 MNHNS, CDR2 SASEGT. The CDR3 covers 15 residues. The CDR3 loop reads CASSDSRISTDTQYF. The CDR3 DNA follows: TGTGCCAGCAGTGATAGTCGGATCAGCACAGATACGCAGTATTTT.

This chain uses TRBV11-2 with TRBJ2-1, with 12 bases identical to TRBD2. Per germline, CDR1 SGHAT and CDR2 FQNNGV. The ends lost 1 base at V and 9 bases at J; junction bases unmatched: 1. The CDR3 runs to 14 residues. The CDR3 DNA reads as TGTGCCAGCAGCTTAGGGGGACTAGCGGGTGAGCAGTTCTTC. This gives the protein CASSLGGLAGEQFF.

As concerns this clonotype: It is likely a read error, because the conserved phenylalanine at the end of the CDR3 is missing. V gene TRBV7-2 combines with J gene TRBJ1-5; no clear D gene. Trimming shortened V by 3 bases and J by 4 bases, and 7 bases separated the two germline ends. The CDR3 is 13 residues long. Germline assignment: CDR1 SGHTA and CDR2 FQGNSA. CDR3 protein: CASSFRPNQPQHL. The CDR3 nucleotides read TGTGCCAGCAGCTTCCGGCCTAATCAGCCCCAGCATCTT.

This clonotype has a handful of counts. V is TRBV7-8 and J is TRBJ1-6; 7 nucleotides match TRBD1. Germline V gene data show CDR1 as SGHVS and CDR2 as FQNEAQ. V shed 5 bases, J shed 10 bases, and the junction held 8 bases outside the gene matches. The CDR3 is 14 amino acids. The CDR3 protein is CASSPRQGASPLHF. The CDR3 nucleotides are TGTGCCAGCAGCCCTAGACAGGGCGCGTCACCCCTCCACTTT. The full variable domain, with the rest looked up from reference TRBV7-8 and TRBJ1-6, is GAGVSQSPRYKVAKRGQDVALRCDPISGHVSLFWYQQALGQGPEFLTYFQNEAQLDKSGLPSDRFFAERPEGSVSTLKIQRTQQEDSAVYLCASSPRQGASPLHFGNGTRLTVT.

This sequence joins TRBV15 and TRBJ2-7, with 9 bases matching TRBD1. The CDR3 is 14 residues long. In germline, CDR1 is LNHNV, CDR2 YYDKDF (reference sequence). V shed 0 bases and J 9 bases; nucleotides not matched to a gene: 6. Written as DNA, the CDR3 is TGTGCCACCAGCAGAGATAACAGGGGGCGCGGGCAGTACTTC. Its translation is CATSRDNRGRGQYF.

This chain uses TRBV4-3 with TRBJ2-1, with 9 nucleotides matching TRBD2. The CDR3 runs 15 residues. With V trimmed by 1 base and J by 2 bases, 0 bases remained unmatched. CDR1 and CDR2 (germline): LGHNA, YSLEER. CDR3 in amino acids: CASSQASGTYNEQFF. The CDR3 region has the DNA TGCGCCAGCAGCCAAGCTAGCGGGACCTACAATGAGCAGTTCTTC.

The chain carries TRBV2 and TRBJ2-7, with TRBD1 identical over 9 bases. This CDR3 is built from 15 residues. Germline V gives CDR1 SNHLY, CDR2 FYNNEI. Trimming took 4 bases from V and 3 from J; bases not matched to a gene: 7. The CDR3 region has the DNA TGTGCCAGCAGTGCCGACAGGGGGTACCTCTACGAGCAGTACTTC. The encoded protein is CASSADRGYLYEQYF.

There are many counts of this clonotype. V gene TRBV20-1 combines with J gene TRBJ2-7, with a weak D call TRBD2 (7 bases). V gave up 5 bases and J gave up 0 bases, with 23 bases separating them. The CDR3 consists of 17 residues. From germline, CDR1 is DFQATT and CDR2 SNEGSKA (reference sequence). The CDR3 loop reads CSASSTGTGGNSYEQYF. The DNA of the CDR3 is TGCAGTGCTTCGTCCACGGGGACGGGGGGCAACTCCTACGAGCAGTACTTC.

This rearrangement joins TRBV9 to TRBJ1-2, with D unresolved. The length of the CDR3 is 15 residues. Trimming took 0 bases from V and 3 from J, leaving 12 bases between them. Germline assignment: CDR1 SGDLS and CDR2 YYNGEE. The CDR3 reads CASSVDEAQYYGYTF. The DNA for the CDR3 is TGTGCCAGCAGCGTAGATGAAGCACAGTACTATGGCTACACCTTC.

The CDR3 region is CSSEYWRDDEAFF. As DNA, the CDR3 is TGCAGCAGTGAATACTGGAGGGATGATGAAGCTTTCTTT. The V and J genes are TRBV29-1 and TRBJ1-1; D uncertain. V lost 8 bases to trimming and J lost 7 bases, with 20 bases between them. This CDR3 comprises 13 residues. The germline V gene encodes CDR1 SQVTM and CDR2 ANQGSEA.

The rearrangement links TRBV5-8 to TRBJ1-1, with TRBD1 matching 8 bases. Trimming at V came to 5 bases and at J to 1 base, leaving 4 bases not matched to a gene. The CDR3 loop spans 14 amino acids. CDR1 SGHTS and CDR2 YDEGEE come from the germline V gene. This CDR3 reads CASSRTGPNTEAFF. Here the CDR3 DNA reads TGTGCCAGCAGTCGGACAGGGCCGAACACTGAAGCTTTCTTT. Full variable domain (remainder filled in from reference TRBV5-8 and TRBJ1-1): EAGVTQSPTHLIKTRGQQATLRCSPISGHTSVYWYQQALGLGLQFLLWYDEGEERNRGNFPPRFSGRQFPNYSSELNVNALELEDSALYLCASSRTGPNTEAFFGQGTRLTVV.

The chain recombines TRBV7-9 with TRBJ2-7; D gene uncertain. Trimming left V 3 bases short and J 0 bases short, with 3 bases between. This CDR3 contains 12 residues. The germline V gene encodes CDR1 SEHNR and CDR2 FQNEAQ (reference sequence). CDR3 sequence: CASSFDSYEQYF. For the CDR3, the DNA is TGTGCCAGCAGCTTTGACTCCTACGAGCAGTACTTC.

This clonotype showed up just a few times. The rearrangement uses TRBV27 and TRBJ2-1; D unresolved. Trimming pared 6 bases from V and 0 bases from J, leaving 15 bases between. This CDR3 spans 16 amino acids. CDR1 is MNHEY, CDR2 SMNVEV, per germline (reference sequence). CDR3 sequence (DNA): TGTGCCAGCAGGCGACGGACGGCCAGCTCCTACAATGAGCAGTTCTTC. Protein: CASRRRTASSYNEQFF.

This clonotype was counted at least ten times. The gene calls are TRBV5-6 and TRBJ1-6; D unresolved. Germline V CDR1 and CDR2: SGHDT, YYEEEE. The V end was cut by 4 bases, the J end by 9 bases, with 17 bases between. The CDR3 has 15 amino acids. CDR3 nucleotides: TGTGCCAGCAGCGTCTCCGGGGTTCAGGTTTCACCCCTCCACTTT. Translation gives CASSVSGVQVSPLHF.

This clonotype was seen only a few times. This sequence joins TRBV15 and TRBJ1-1; no clear D gene. Trimming pared 3 bases from V and 4 bases from J, leaving 6 bases between. The CDR3 is made up of 12 amino acids. Germline values: CDR1 LNHNV, CDR2 YYDKDF (reference sequence). For the CDR3, the DNA is TGTGCCACCAGCAGTCCGTTCACTGAAGCTTTCTTT. Protein sequence: CATSSPFTEAFF.

The chain is built from TRBV6-1 and TRBJ2-1; 7 positions agree with TRBD1. After removal of 5 bases from V and 2 bases from J, the junction contained 12 bases not matched to a gene. The CDR3 length is 17 residues. Germline V gives CDR1 MNHNS, CDR2 SASEGT. Written as DNA, the CDR3 is TGTGCCAGCAGTCCTAGGACAGGTCCGAGGGCCTACAATGAGCAGTTCTTC. Its translation is CASSPRTGPRAYNEQFF.

This clonotype was recorded at least ten times. The chain recombines TRBV2 with TRBJ1-5; D unresolved. The germline gives CDR1 SNHLY, CDR2 FYNNEI. V shed 1 base and J shed 9 bases, with 13 bases lying between them. CDR3 length equals 14 residues. The CDR3 nucleotides read TGTGCCAGCAGTGAAGAGGCGTTACTTGGGCCCCAGCATTTT. It encodes CASSEEALLGPQHF.

The chain joins TRBV9 to TRBJ1-6, with D possibly TRBD1 on 6 matching bases. From germline, CDR1 is SGDLS and CDR2 YYNGEE. This CDR3 contains 16 residues. V lost 4 bases, J lost 9 bases, and 20 bases lay in between. CDR3: CASSLEGQRPSSPLHF. CDR3 coding DNA: TGTGCCAGCAGCTTAGAGGGACAAAGGCCAAGTTCACCCCTCCACTTT. Full variable domain (rest looked up from reference TRBV9 and TRBJ1-6): DSGVTQTPKHLITATGQRVTLRCSPRSGDLSVYWYQQSLDQGLQFLIQYYNGEERAKGNILERFSAQQFPDLHSELNLSSLELGDSALYFCASSLEGQRPSSPLHFGNGTRLTVT.

This clonotype was found many times. The J gene is TRBJ2-1, the V gene TRBV24-1; 11 bases line up with TRBD1. The CDR3 runs to 13 residues. CDR1 KGHDR and CDR2 SFDVKD come from the germline V gene. Trimming cost V 7 bases and J 7 bases; bases outside gene matches: 2. CDR3 in amino acids: CATRGQGVNEQFF. The CDR3 region has the DNA TGTGCCACCAGGGGACAGGGGGTGAATGAGCAGTTCTTC.

V gene TRBV10-3 combines with J gene TRBJ1-1; no clear D. V shed 3 bases and J shed 0 bases, with 5 bases lying between them. CDR1 ENHRY and CDR2 SYGVKD come from the germline V gene. The CDR3 totals 13 residues. In DNA form, the CDR3 reads TGTGCCATCAGTGATCTGGTGAACACTGAAGCTTTCTTT. It is translated as CAISDLVNTEAFF.